This TCR beta chain was found in a study of blood T cell repertoires in COVID-19. Repertoires were generated with immunoSEQ multiplex PCR, while TCRdb's copy carries only in-frame clones and drops some. This sample has 120,000 to 150,000 clones; around 84% occur once, and the top ten carry approximately 8.3%. V gave up 3 bases and J gave up 2 bases; unmatched junction bases: 1. The length of the CDR3 is 14 residues. CDR1 and CDR2 from the germline V gene are KGHSH and LQKENI. The clonotype comes from a woman aged 55-69 years with acute or convalescent COVID-19. V and J are TRBV18 and TRBJ1-3, with 7 nucleotides matching TRBD1. Sequenced sample: peripheral blood. This chain's CDR3 is CASSPGTAGNTIYF. CDR3 coding DNA: TGTGCCAGCTCACCCGGGACAGCTGGAAACACCATATATTTT.